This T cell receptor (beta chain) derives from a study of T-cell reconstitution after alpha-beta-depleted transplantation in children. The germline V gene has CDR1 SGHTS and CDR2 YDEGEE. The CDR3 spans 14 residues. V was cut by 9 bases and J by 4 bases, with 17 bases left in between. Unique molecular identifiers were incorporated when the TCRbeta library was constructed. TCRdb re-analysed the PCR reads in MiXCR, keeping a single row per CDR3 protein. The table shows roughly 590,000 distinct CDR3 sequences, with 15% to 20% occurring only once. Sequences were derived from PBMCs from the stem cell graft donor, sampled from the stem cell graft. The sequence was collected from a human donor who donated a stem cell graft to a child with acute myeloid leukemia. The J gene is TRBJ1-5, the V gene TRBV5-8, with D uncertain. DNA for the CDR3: TGTGCCATGAGCCCGGCACCGAGAAATCAGCCCCAGCATTTT. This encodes CAMSPAPRNQPQHF.